The rows below give T cell receptor beta chains drawn from one sample of a study of shared clonotypes between healthy human individuals. Libraries were prepared by immunoSEQ multiplex PCR; TCRdb keeps only in-frame clonotypes and omits some of them. Of fewer than 1.6 million clones in the sample, 97% to 99% were seen once. The sample comprised naive CD4+ T cells sorted from blood. Receptor source: a man under 40 in good health. Both conserved end residues are part of each CDR3. D genes are given only for firm matches. The listing skips clone size in some rows; elsewhere it reads once, few, many or a size class.

CDR3 protein: CASSLYGSSTDTQYF
CDR3 DNA: TGTGCCAGCAGCTTATACGGGAGCAGCACAGATACGCAGTATTTT
CDR3 length: 15
clone size: NA
J gene: TRBJ2-3
D gene: NA
V gene: TRBV5-4

CDR3 protein: CASSWGRGVRDTEAFF
CDR3 DNA: TGCGCCAGCAGCTGGGGCAGGGGTGTGAGGGACACTGAAGCTTTCTTT
CDR3 length: 16
clone size: NA
J gene: TRBJ1-1
D gene: NA
V gene: TRBV5-1

CDR3 protein: CASRGPTLGSYGYTF
CDR3 DNA: TGTGCCAGTAGGGGTCCGACCCTAGGATCTTATGGCTACACCTTC
CDR3 length: 15
clone size: NA
J gene: TRBJ1-2
D gene: NA
V gene: TRBV19

CDR3 protein: CASSLIAGGVTDTQYF
CDR3 DNA: TGTGCCAGCAGCTTGATAGCGGGAGGAGTCACAGATACGCAGTATTTT
CDR3 length: 16
clone size: NA
J gene: TRBJ2-3
D gene: TRBD2
V gene: TRBV5-8

CDR3 protein: CASSPTGIHNEQFF
CDR3 DNA: TGTGCCAGCAGTCCGACAGGGATCCACAATGAGCAGTTCTTC
CDR3 length: 14
clone size: NA
J gene: TRBJ2-1
D gene: TRBD1
V gene: TRBV5-5

CDR3 protein: CASSLGQGNTGELFF
CDR3 DNA: TGTGCCAGCAGCTTGGGACAGGGAAACACCGGGGAGCTGTTTTTT
CDR3 length: 15
clone size: NA
J gene: TRBJ2-2
D gene: TRBD1
V gene: TRBV5-4

CDR3 protein: CASSESPGVGETQYF
CDR3 DNA: TGCGCCAGCAGTGAGTCGCCCGGGGTTGGCGAGACCCAGTACTTC
CDR3 length: 15
clone size: NA
J gene: TRBJ2-5
D gene: NA
V gene: TRBV10-2

CDR3 protein: CASSSHRGTEAFF
CDR3 DNA: TGTGCCAGCAGCTCGCACAGGGGCACTGAAGCTTTCTTT
CDR3 length: 13
clone size: NA
J gene: TRBJ1-1
D gene: TRBD1
V gene: TRBV7-9

CDR3 protein: CASSGVGELFF
CDR3 DNA: TGTGCCAGCAGCGGCGTTGGGGAGCTGTTTTTT
CDR3 length: 11
clone size: NA
J gene: TRBJ2-2
D gene: NA
V gene: TRBV7-9

CDR3 protein: CASSQAPRETQYF
CDR3 DNA: TGTGCCAGCTCGCAGGCCCCCAGGGAGACCCAGTACTTC
CDR3 length: 13
clone size: NA
J gene: TRBJ2-5
D gene: NA
V gene: TRBV18

CDR3 protein: CASSLAGRTSYNEQFF
CDR3 DNA: TGTGCCAGCAGCTTAGCGGGGCGGACTTCCTACAATGAGCAGTTCTTC
CDR3 length: 16
clone size: NA
J gene: TRBJ2-1
D gene: NA
V gene: TRBV7-2

CDR3 protein: CASSLGDRGTDTQYF
CDR3 DNA: TGTGCCAGTAGTTTAGGGGACAGGGGTACGGATACGCAGTATTTT
CDR3 length: 15
clone size: NA
J gene: TRBJ2-3
D gene: TRBD1
V gene: TRBV19

CDR3 protein: CASLIEVNQPQHF
CDR3 DNA: TGTGCCAGCCTCATTGAGGTCAATCAGCCCCAGCATTTT
CDR3 length: 13
clone size: NA
J gene: TRBJ1-5
D gene: NA
V gene: TRBV2

CDR3 protein: CASSLWPSAGEETQYF
CDR3 DNA: TGCGCCAGCAGCTTGTGGCCGTCGGCGGGGGAAGAGACCCAGTACTTC
CDR3 length: 16
clone size: NA
J gene: TRBJ2-5
D gene: TRBD2
V gene: TRBV5-1

CDR3 protein: CASSLRGSTYEQYF
CDR3 DNA: TGTGCCAGCAGTTTACGGGGCAGTACCTACGAGCAGTACTTC
CDR3 length: 14
clone size: NA
J gene: TRBJ2-7
D gene: NA
V gene: TRBV27

CDR3 protein: CSVVWGGEQFF
CDR3 DNA: TGCAGCGTTGTTTGGGGAGGGGAGCAGTTCTTC
CDR3 length: 11
clone size: NA
J gene: TRBJ2-1
D gene: TRBD2
V gene: TRBV29-1

CDR3 protein: CASSSGENSYEQYF
CDR3 DNA: TGTGCCAGTAGTAGCGGGGAGAACTCCTACGAGCAGTACTTC
CDR3 length: 14
clone size: NA
J gene: TRBJ2-7
D gene: NA
V gene: TRBV19

CDR3 protein: CASSSYTAKNIQYF
CDR3 DNA: TGTGCCAGCAGCTCGTATACGGCCAAAAACATTCAGTACTTC
CDR3 length: 14
clone size: NA
J gene: TRBJ2-4
D gene: NA
V gene: TRBV7-8

CDR3 protein: CASTDGYEQYF
CDR3 DNA: TGTGCCAGCACCGACGGCTACGAGCAGTACTTC
CDR3 length: 11
clone size: NA
J gene: TRBJ2-7
D gene: NA
V gene: TRBV6-5

CDR3 protein: CASYRSLGRASKRHTGELFF
CDR3 DNA: TGTGCCAGCTACCGTAGCCTCGGGAGGGCCTCAAAGCGGCACACCGGGGAGCTGTTTTTT
CDR3 length: 20
clone size: NA
J gene: TRBJ2-2
D gene: TRBD2
V gene: TRBV28

CDR3 protein: CASSQVPAGRPYEQYF
CDR3 DNA: TGTGCCAGCAGCCAAGTTCCAGCGGGGAGACCCTACGAGCAGTACTTC
CDR3 length: 16
clone size: NA
J gene: TRBJ2-7
D gene: TRBD2
V gene: TRBV4-2

CDR3 protein: CASSLAGWGRGRIDEQYF
CDR3 DNA: TGTGCCAGCAGCTTGGCAGGGTGGGGCAGGGGGCGAATCGACGAGCAGTACTTC
CDR3 length: 18
clone size: NA
J gene: TRBJ2-7
D gene: TRBD1
V gene: TRBV5-6

CDR3 protein: CASSPIAGETQYF
CDR3 DNA: TGCGCCAGCAGCCCCATTGCGGGGGAGACCCAGTACTTC
CDR3 length: 13
clone size: NA
J gene: TRBJ2-5
D gene: NA
V gene: TRBV5-1

CDR3 protein: CASSFLAGQETQYF
CDR3 DNA: TGTGCCAGCAGCTTCTTAGCGGGACAAGAGACCCAGTACTTC
CDR3 length: 14
clone size: NA
J gene: TRBJ2-5
D gene: TRBD2
V gene: TRBV7-3

CDR3 protein: CAISGLLGRSLPDEQYF
CDR3 DNA: TGTGCCATCAGTGGCTTACTAGGGAGGTCTTTGCCGGACGAGCAGTACTTC
CDR3 length: 17
clone size: NA
J gene: TRBJ2-7
D gene: NA
V gene: TRBV10-3

CDR3 protein: CASSLGLASETQYF
CDR3 DNA: TGTGCCAGCAGCCTAGGACTAGCATCAGAGACCCAGTACTTC
CDR3 length: 14
clone size: NA
J gene: TRBJ2-5
D gene: TRBD2
V gene: TRBV5-6

CDR3 protein: CASSLQGAANEKLFF
CDR3 DNA: TGTGCCAGCAGTCTCCAGGGGGCAGCTAATGAAAAACTGTTTTTT
CDR3 length: 15
clone size: NA
J gene: TRBJ1-4
D gene: TRBD1
V gene: TRBV2

CDR3 protein: CASSPAGQGRIYF
CDR3 DNA: TGTGCCAGCAGCCCTGCGGGACAGGGTAGGATATATTTT
CDR3 length: 13
clone size: NA
J gene: TRBJ1-3
D gene: TRBD1
V gene: TRBV11-2

CDR3 protein: CSGKGGPEQFF
CDR3 DNA: TGCAGTGGTAAGGGTGGGCCTGAGCAGTTCTTC
CDR3 length: 11
clone size: once
J gene: TRBJ2-1
D gene: NA
V gene: TRBV20-1

CDR3 protein: CSASDLSEQYF
CDR3 DNA: TGCAGTGCTAGTGACCTTTCCGAGCAGTACTTC
CDR3 length: 11
clone size: NA
J gene: TRBJ2-7
D gene: NA
V gene: TRBV20-1

CDR3 protein: CASSPVTGVYGYTF
CDR3 DNA: TGTGCCAGCTCACCCGTTACAGGGGTCTATGGCTACACCTTC
CDR3 length: 14
clone size: NA
J gene: TRBJ1-2
D gene: TRBD1
V gene: TRBV18

CDR3 protein: CASSPPDRDYGYTF
CDR3 DNA: TGTGCCAGCAGCCCCCCGGACAGGGACTATGGCTACACCTTC
CDR3 length: 14
clone size: NA
J gene: TRBJ1-2
D gene: TRBD1
V gene: TRBV9

CDR3 protein: CASNFRGQGGETQYF
CDR3 DNA: TGTGCCAGCAACTTTAGGGGACAGGGGGGAGAGACCCAGTACTTC
CDR3 length: 15
clone size: NA
J gene: TRBJ2-5
D gene: TRBD1
V gene: TRBV28

CDR3 protein: CASSLGQGLPYGYTF
CDR3 DNA: TGTGCCAGCAGCTTAGGCCAGGGATTGCCCTATGGCTACACCTTC
CDR3 length: 15
clone size: NA
J gene: TRBJ1-2
D gene: NA
V gene: TRBV11-2

CDR3 protein: CASTMGGTGPGELFF
CDR3 DNA: TGTGCCAGTACCATGGGGGGGACAGGGCCCGGGGAGCTGTTTTTT
CDR3 length: 15
clone size: NA
J gene: TRBJ2-2
D gene: TRBD1
V gene: TRBV19

CDR3 protein: CASSPEKGLRTEAFF
CDR3 DNA: TGCGCCAGCAGCCCGGAGAAGGGGCTTAGAACTGAAGCTTTCTTT
CDR3 length: 15
clone size: NA
J gene: TRBJ1-1
D gene: NA
V gene: TRBV4-1

CDR3 protein: CATSPGLDTDTQYF
CDR3 DNA: TGTGCCACCTCCCCCGGTCTAGACACAGATACGCAGTATTTT
CDR3 length: 14
clone size: medium-sized
J gene: TRBJ2-3
D gene: NA
V gene: TRBV2

CDR3 protein: CASSPRDTGELFF
CDR3 DNA: TGTGCCAGCTCACCGAGGGACACCGGGGAGCTGTTTTTT
CDR3 length: 13
clone size: NA
J gene: TRBJ2-2
D gene: NA
V gene: TRBV18

CDR3 protein: CAWSISGGINQPQHF
CDR3 DNA: TGTGCCTGGAGTATCTCCGGAGGGATAAATCAGCCCCAGCATTTT
CDR3 length: 15
clone size: once
J gene: TRBJ1-5
D gene: NA
V gene: TRBV30

CDR3 protein: CASREDRGVLYEQYF
CDR3 DNA: TGTGCCAGCAGAGAGGACAGGGGAGTTCTCTACGAGCAGTACTTC
CDR3 length: 15
clone size: once
J gene: TRBJ2-7
D gene: TRBD1
V gene: TRBV6-1

CDR3 protein: CASSSDRGRYQPQHF
CDR3 DNA: TGTGCCAGCAGCTCGGACAGGGGAAGATATCAGCCCCAGCATTTT
CDR3 length: 15
clone size: NA
J gene: TRBJ1-5
D gene: TRBD1
V gene: TRBV7-8

CDR3 protein: CATTTQQRSSTDTQYF
CDR3 DNA: TGTGCCACCACGACCCAACAACGTTCGTCTACAGATACGCAGTATTTT
CDR3 length: 16
clone size: once
J gene: TRBJ2-3
D gene: NA
V gene: TRBV5-4

CDR3 protein: CASSRPGQDNEKLFF
CDR3 DNA: TGTGCCAGCAGCAGACCGGGACAGGATAATGAAAAACTGTTTTTT
CDR3 length: 15
clone size: NA
J gene: TRBJ1-4
D gene: TRBD1
V gene: TRBV5-6

CDR3 protein: CASSQDQGGNSPLHF
CDR3 DNA: TGTGCCAGCAGCCAAGATCAGGGCGGTAATTCACCCCTCCACTTT
CDR3 length: 15
clone size: NA
J gene: TRBJ1-6
D gene: NA
V gene: TRBV4-2

CDR3 protein: CASRPPTILLTDTQYF
CDR3 DNA: TGCGCCAGCAGACCACCGACCATTTTACTCACAGATACGCAGTATTTT
CDR3 length: 16
clone size: NA
J gene: TRBJ2-3
D gene: NA
V gene: TRBV5-1

CDR3 protein: CASSQQNTGELFF
CDR3 DNA: TGTGCCAGCAGCCAACAGAACACCGGGGAGCTGTTTTTT
CDR3 length: 13
clone size: NA
J gene: TRBJ2-2
D gene: NA
V gene: TRBV14

CDR3 protein: CASSLTSPSTDTQYF
CDR3 DNA: TGCGCCAGCAGCTTGACTAGCCCAAGCACAGATACGCAGTATTTT
CDR3 length: 15
clone size: NA
J gene: TRBJ2-3
D gene: NA
V gene: TRBV5-1

CDR3 protein: CATEQGSTDTQYF
CDR3 DNA: TGTGCCACCGAACAGGGAAGCACAGATACGCAGTATTTT
CDR3 length: 13
clone size: NA
J gene: TRBJ2-3
D gene: NA
V gene: TRBV15

CDR3 protein: CASSPGHIRTVLVSEQYF
CDR3 DNA: TGTGCCAGCAGCCCAGGACACATACGAACGGTCCTAGTGAGCGAGCAGTACTTC
CDR3 length: 18
clone size: NA
J gene: TRBJ2-7
D gene: NA
V gene: TRBV5-4

CDR3 protein: CASSHMGAGANVLTF
CDR3 DNA: TGTGCCAGCAGCCACATGGGCGCTGGGGCCAACGTCCTGACTTTC
CDR3 length: 15
clone size: NA
J gene: TRBJ2-6
D gene: NA
V gene: TRBV5-4

CDR3 protein: CASSLGVAPSYEQYF
CDR3 DNA: TGTGCCAGCAGCTTAGGGGTAGCGCCGTCCTACGAGCAGTACTTC
CDR3 length: 15
clone size: NA
J gene: TRBJ2-7
D gene: NA
V gene: TRBV7-2

CDR3 protein: CASRAPTILSSSYNEQFF
CDR3 DNA: TGCGCCAGCAGGGCCCCTACTATACTCTCTAGCTCCTACAATGAGCAGTTCTTC
CDR3 length: 18
clone size: NA
J gene: TRBJ2-1
D gene: NA
V gene: TRBV10-2

CDR3 protein: CAISENSRGPYGYTF
CDR3 DNA: TGTGCCATCAGTGAGAACTCCAGGGGTCCCTATGGCTACACCTTC
CDR3 length: 15
clone size: NA
J gene: TRBJ1-2
D gene: NA
V gene: TRBV10-3

CDR3 protein: CASSIVGTGELFF
CDR3 DNA: TGTGCCAGTAGTATTGTGGGGACCGGGGAGCTGTTTTTT
CDR3 length: 13
clone size: once
J gene: TRBJ2-2
D gene: NA
V gene: TRBV19

CDR3 protein: CASSFGWRNTEAFF
CDR3 DNA: TGTGCCAGCAGCTTTGGGTGGAGGAACACTGAAGCTTTCTTT
CDR3 length: 14
clone size: NA
J gene: TRBJ1-1
D gene: NA
V gene: TRBV5-5